This TCR beta chain was recorded in a study of T cell repertoires in cytomegalovirus infection. Study information: A matching HLA type, together with CMV infection, was signaled by public TCR beta signatures. Overall study results and limits: Public TCR beta family frequency separated CMV-and-HLA carriers, including in an independent cohort.

From the reads, TCRdb called clonotypes with MiXCR, one entry per CDR3 protein. The sample includes 310,000 or so distinct CDR3 sequences, about a sixth of them seen just once. Looked up from germline, CDR1 is DFQATT and CDR2 is SNEGSKA (reference sequence). The CDR3 is 18 amino acids. V gave up 5 bases and J gave up 2 bases; unmatched junction bases: 18. As concerns this clonotype: Its antigen is unknown.

Sequenced sample: PBMCs. The J gene is TRBJ1-5, the V gene TRBV20-1, with TRBD1 matching 7 bases. The TCR was taken from a human donor in good health (CMV status not recorded). Some clones in this sample may be carry-over from other donors' samples. CDR3 nucleotides: TGCAGTGCTTTATCAGGGGGTTTCGGCGTGGGTGGCAATCAGCCCCAGCATTTT. It specifies CSALSGGFGVGGNQPQHF.